Listed below are T cell receptor beta chains from one sample, sequenced in a study of T cell responses to AZD1222 COVID-19 vaccine. Only in-frame clones appear in the TCRdb table, and some are missing; sequencing was by immunoSEQ multiplex PCR. This sample has about 130,000 clones, with approximately 88% found just once. This specimen was peripheral blood, taken on day 0 of AZD1222 vaccination. The receptors here all came from an adult in good health. Both conserved end residues are part of each CDR3. Fields, in order: J gene, clone size, D gene, V gene, CDR3 protein, CDR3 DNA. D genes are given only for firm matches. Where a row states a size, it is once, few, many or the class of an expanded clone; other rows omit it.

>TRBJ2-7|once|-|TRBV7-2
CASSLDAGPYEQYF
TGTGCCAGCAGCTTAGACGCGGGGCCCTACGAGCAGTACTTC
>TRBJ1-4|-|-|TRBV7-9
CASSLWGFGNEKLFF
TGTGCCAGCAGCTTATGGGGGTTTGGAAATGAAAAACTGTTTTTT
>TRBJ2-5|few|TRBD1|TRBV28
CASSFSGTGEETQYF
TGTGCCAGCAGTTTCTCCGGGACAGGGGAAGAGACCCAGTACTTC
>TRBJ1-1|-|-|TRBV3-1/TRBV3-2
CASEGAEAFF
TGTGCCAGCGAGGGCGCTGAAGCTTTCTTT
>TRBJ1-6|-|-|TRBV27
CASRLQSSYNSPLHF
TGTGCCAGCAGATTACAGAGCTCCTATAATTCACCCCTCCACTTT
>TRBJ2-2|-|-|TRBV15
CATSIPNTGELFF
TGTGCCACCAGCATACCCAACACCGGGGAGCTGTTTTTT
>TRBJ1-4|-|-|TRBV5-1
CASSLGVGEKLFF
TGCGCCAGCAGCTTAGGGGTGGGGGAAAAACTGTTTTTT
>TRBJ1-1|-|-|TRBV7-2
CASSLEGLQGTEAFF
TGTGCCAGCAGCTTAGAAGGCCTCCAGGGGACTGAAGCTTTCTTT
>TRBJ1-1|-|-|TRBV15
CATSRDPQVENTEAFF
TGTGCCACCAGCAGAGATCCCCAGGTCGAGAACACTGAAGCTTTCTTT
>TRBJ1-5|-|-|TRBV19
CASSPGLNQPQHF
TGTGCCAGTAGCCCGGGGCTCAATCAGCCCCAGCATTTT
>TRBJ2-1|-|TRBD2|TRBV12-5
CASGPYSGNYNEQFF
TGTGCTAGTGGTCCGTATAGCGGGAACTACAATGAGCAGTTCTTC
>TRBJ2-5|-|-|TRBV2
CASSERAYQETQYF
TGTGCCAGCAGTGAGAGGGCCTACCAAGAGACCCAGTACTTC